The 8 T cell receptor beta chains below all came from one sample that was sequenced in a study of tumor-infiltrating lymphocytes in primary liver carcinoma. TCR beta cDNA came from roughly 450 ng total RNA, primed with a constant-region primer. Three-round nested multiplex PCR performed with slightly modified ARM-PCR produced the TCR beta libraries. Investigators reported that the first two PCR rounds, at around 10 cycles each, used TRBV1-TRBV30 forward primers with a C-beta reverse primer. TCRdb re-analysed the multiplex PCR reads in MiXCR, keeping a single row per CDR3 protein. The sample yields about 310,000 distinct CDR3 sequences, 50% to 60% seen once. Blood RNA originated from unsorted whole blood, with germline DNA additionally extracted. What was sequenced was peripheral blood. The receptors here all came from a woman in her thirties with primary liver carcinoma and hepatitis B virus infection.

This clonotype came up a few times. The genes are TRBV6-5 and TRBJ2-1; 12 bases are a match to TRBD1. J was trimmed by 4 bases and V by 6 bases; bases with no gene match: 4. This CDR3 is built from 15 residues. From germline, CDR1 is MNHEY and CDR2 SVGAGI. The CDR3 sequence: CASRGTGGAYNEQFF. DNA for the CDR3: TGTGCCAGCAGAGGGACAGGGGGCGCTTACAATGAGCAGTTCTTC.

Worth noting for this clonotype: This may stem from a read error, because a much larger clone lies one nucleotide away. The chain combines TRBV4-3 with TRBJ1-1; TRBD1 is a possible D gene (5 bases). The CDR3 runs to 15 residues. The germline V gene encodes CDR1 LGHNA and CDR2 YSLEER. V lost 4 bases, J lost 2 bases, and 14 bases lay in between. For the CDR3, the DNA is TGCGCCAGCAGCCTTAGCGGGGCCAAAAACACTGAAGCTTTCTTT. As protein: CASSLSGAKNTEAFF.

With regard to this clonotype: No conserved phenylalanine or tryptophan ends this CDR3, so it is likely a read error. The gene calls are TRBV10-2 and TRBJ2-6; 8 bases fit TRBD2. V lost 5 bases, J lost 4 bases, and 4 bases stayed unmatched. This CDR3 contains 15 residues. Germline V gene lookup returns CDR1 WSHSY and CDR2 SAAADI. In DNA, the CDR3 is TGCGCCAGCAGTACGGGAGGGCAAGGGGCCAACGTCCTGACTATC. Its translation: CASSTGGQGANVLTI.

Turning to this clonotype: One junction end does not reproduce the germline sequence, and a read error may be involved. V gene TRBV6-2 or TRBV6-3 combines with J gene TRBJ2-7; D remains ambiguous. Germline V CDR1 and CDR2: MNHEY, SVGEGT. The CDR3 consists of 14 residues. CDR3: CSSSYTTVAYEQYF. CDR3 bases: TGTTCCAGCAGTTACACCACAGTGGCCTACGAGCAGTACTTC.

On this clonotype: The junction shows a germline mismatch at one end, possibly a read error. The chain has TRBV6-1 and TRBJ2-7; 11 nucleotides match TRBD2. The germline V gene has CDR1 MNHNS and CDR2 SASEGT. The CDR3 has 16 amino acids. The CDR3 sequence is CASSASGLADPYEQYF. In nucleotides, the CDR3 is TGTGCCAGCAGCGCCTCGGGACTAGCGGACCCCTACGAGCAATACTTC.

The rearrangement uses TRBV11-2 and TRBJ2-1, with D possibly called TRBD1 or TRBD2 (5 bases each). With 2 bases removed from V and 11 bases from J, the gap between germline ends came to 19 bases. The CDR3 is 15 residues long. Germline V gene data show CDR1 as SGHAT and CDR2 as FQNNGV. CDR3 in amino acids: CASSLTSGTGNKQFF. The DNA of the CDR3 is TGTGCCAGCAGCTTAACTAGTGGGACGGGGAATAAGCAGTTCTTC.

This rearrangement joins TRBV29-1 to TRBJ2-5; D is tentatively TRBD1 or TRBD2 (5 bases each). CDR3 length: 13 residues. Germline V CDR1 and CDR2: SQVTM, ANQGSEA. V was clipped by 6 bases and J by 4 bases, with 15 bases between them. CDR3 region: CSVQGAWAETQYF. CDR3 nucleotide sequence: TGCAGCGTCCAGGGAGCGTGGGCAGAGACCCAGTACTTC.

The count of this clonotype is one. With a much larger clone just one base away, this may be a read error. The gene calls are TRBV29-1 and TRBJ1-1; no clear D gene. The CDR3 consists of 13 residues. Germline-derived CDR1 and CDR2 are SQVTM and ANQGSEA. The CDR3 bases are TGCAGTGCGGGGAAAGGAGGGAACACTGAAGCTTCCTTT. Translating gives CSAGKGGNTEASF.